This note documents a single T cell receptor beta chain sequence. This record belongs to a study of blood T cell repertoires in COVID-19. Original handling: Estimates of nucleated cell counts were drawn from the amplification of reference gene primers. Assay used: immunoSEQ multiplex PCR; TCRdb lists only in-frame clones, some missing. The V and J calls and the clone size are those of that table, but D and trimming were determined from the DNA. This table holds approximately 450,000 clones, around 89% found once. The CDR3 is made up of 14 amino acids. V dropped 8 bases and J dropped 2 bases, with 16 bases sitting between them.

The sample consisted of peripheral blood. The V call is TRBV23-1, the J call TRBJ2-7; possibly TRBD1 for D (5 bases). TRBV23-1 is recorded as an ORF, its role being uncertain. The TCR originated in a woman aged 25-40 years with acute or convalescent COVID-19. This CDR3 is CASEKGSITYEQYF. CDR3 DNA sequence: TGCGCCAGCGAGAAGGGGTCTATCACCTACGAGCAGTACTTC.